The 23 T cell receptor beta chains below come from one sample, sequenced in a study of T-cell memory formation after mild COVID-19. Each CDR3 protein is one row after TCRdb ran MiXCR on the 5' RACE reads. The table has roughly 610,000 distinct CDR3 sequences, 17% seen once; the top ten hold roughly 7.7%. The sequenced material came from PBMCs or a T cell subset sorted from them (not recorded which). The receptors originated from an adult woman who had mild COVID-19 (a few samples of this study predate the infection). Cell type and time point are not known.

This clonotype was picked up a small number of times. The V gene is TRBV5-1, the J gene TRBJ2-7, with 7 bases that match TRBD2. The CDR3 loop spans 13 amino acids. Trimming removed 6 bases from V and 2 bases from J; junction bases left unmatched: 5. CDR1 is SGHRS and CDR2 is YFSETQ in the germline V gene. CDR3 sequence: CASTTGLTYEQYF. The DNA of the CDR3 is TGCGCCAGCACAACGGGACTAACCTACGAGCAGTACTTC. The entire variable domain, with the rest obtained from reference TRBV5-1 and TRBJ2-7, is as follows: KAGVTQTPRYLIKTRGQQVTLSCSPISGHRSVSWYQQTPGQGLQFLFEYFSETQRNKGNFPGRFSGRQFSNSRSEMNVSTLELGDSALYLCASTTGLTYEQYFGPGTRLTVT.

This clonotype was counted many times. This chain links TRBV20-1 with TRBJ1-1; the D gene is possibly TRBD1 (5 bases). This CDR3 spans 13 amino acids. The V gene's germline CDR1 is DFQATT and CDR2 SNEGSKA (reference sequence). The V end was cut by 3 bases, the J end by 4 bases, with 12 bases between. This CDR3 is CSASKGTRTEAFF. CDR3 DNA sequence: TGCAGTGCTAGTAAAGGGACTCGCACTGAAGCTTTCTTT.

The rearrangement uses TRBV7-9 and TRBJ2-7; D is ambiguous. V gave up 0 bases and J gave up 0 bases, with 6 bases separating them. This CDR3 has 14 amino acids. CDR1 is SEHNR, CDR2 FQNEAQ, per germline (reference sequence). CDR3 nucleotide sequence: TGTGCCAGCAGCTTAGCTCAGTCCTCCTACGAGCAGTACTTC. Translating gives CASSLAQSSYEQYF.

In regard to this clonotype: Compared with germline, one end of the junction differs, possibly owing to a read error. The chain is built from TRBV29-1 and TRBJ1-4; 7 bases are shared with TRBD1. The CDR3 contains 15 residues. Looked up from germline, CDR1 is SQVTM and CDR2 is ANQGSEA. This chain's CDR3 is CRVEDLQGGEEKLFF. In nucleotides, the CDR3 is TGCAGAGTTGAAGATCTTCAGGGGGGAGAGGAAAAACTGTTTTTT.

This clonotype appeared many times. The chain recombines TRBV20-1 with TRBJ1-6; TRBD1 might be the D (5 bases). V was clipped by 3 bases and J by 10 bases, with 16 bases between them. The germline gives CDR1 DFQATT, CDR2 SNEGSKA (reference sequence). CDR3 size: 14 residues. The CDR3 loop reads CSASEAGKESPLHF. CDR3 bases: TGCAGTGCTAGCGAGGCAGGGAAAGAATCACCCCTCCACTTT.

This clonotype was seen a handful of times. The chain combines TRBV7-2 with TRBJ2-3; 9 nucleotides line up with TRBD2. The CDR3 loop spans 20 amino acids. Per germline, CDR1 SGHTA and CDR2 FQGNSA. Losses at the gene ends were 1 base for V and 2 bases for J; bases not matched to a gene: 16. This chain's CDR3 is CASSLVALRTSGHHTDTQYF. CDR3 DNA: TGTGCCAGCAGCTTAGTGGCCCTACGTACTAGCGGGCATCACACAGATACGCAGTATTTT.

The rearrangement links TRBV7-6 to TRBJ1-6, with D unresolved. The CDR3 loop spans 14 amino acids. Germline V lookup: CDR1 SGHVS, CDR2 FNYEAQ. Trimming took 5 bases from V and 7 from J, leaving 12 bases between them. CDR3 sequence (DNA): TGTGCCAGCAGCCCCGACGGAGGCAATTCACCCCTCCACTTT. Translated: CASSPDGGNSPLHF.

V is TRBV27 and J is TRBJ2-3; 8 bases match TRBD1. Trimming at V came to 5 bases and at J to 2 bases, leaving 9 bases not matched to a gene. This CDR3 comprises 16 residues. Germline loops: CDR1 MNHEY, CDR2 SMNVEV (reference sequence). The CDR3 DNA follows: TGTGCCAGCAGTACTACAGGGGGAAGGATCACAGATACGCAGTATTTT. It is translated as CASSTTGGRITDTQYF.

The chain has TRBV29-1 and TRBJ2-1; tentative D call: TRBD2 (6 bases). The CDR3 is made up of 15 amino acids. The V end lost 3 bases, the J end lost 1 base, and 13 bases lay between the germline ends. Germline CDR1 reads SQVTM; CDR2 reads ANQGSEA. This CDR3 is CSVDIPGVSYNEQFF. CDR3 bases: TGCAGCGTTGATATCCCGGGAGTATCCTACAATGAGCAGTTCTTC.

V is TRBV7-9 and J is TRBJ2-5; D possibly corresponds to TRBD1 (5 bases). The CDR3 is 12 residues long. V gave up 8 bases and J gave up 4 bases, with 11 bases separating them. Germline V lookup: CDR1 SEHNR, CDR2 FQNEAQ (reference sequence). CDR3 protein: CASAGNGETQYF. CDR3 DNA: TGTGCCAGCGCAGGGAACGGAGAGACCCAGTACTTC.

The genes are TRBV12-3 or TRBV12-4 and TRBJ1-1; 7 bases align to TRBD1. This CDR3 spans 13 amino acids. J was trimmed by 6 bases and V by 6 bases; bases with no gene match: 7. The CDR3, as DNA: TGTGCCAGCAGCATTGGACAGGTGGCTGAAGCTTTCTTT. Amino acid sequence: CASSIGQVAEAFF.

This clonotype has more than one count but fewer than ten. V and J are TRBV2 and TRBJ2-6, with 10 bases aligning to TRBD2. This CDR3 contains 17 residues. Germline CDR1 SNHLY, CDR2 FYNNEI. The V gene end was trimmed by 10 bases and the J gene end by 0 bases; junction bases not matched to a gene: 9. The DNA for the CDR3 is TGTGCCAACCTAGCGGGGGCATCCTTCTCTGGGGCCAACGTCCTGACTTTC. It is translated as CANLAGASFSGANVLTF.

Only a few counts were recorded for this clonotype. The chain joins TRBV5-6 to TRBJ2-6; D gene unclear. Germline values: CDR1 SGHDT, CDR2 YYEEEE. CDR3 length: 16 amino acids. The V end was cut by 4 bases, the J end by 0 bases, with 11 bases between. The CDR3 nucleotides read TGTGCCAGCAGCCTCGCATGGGTCTCTGGGGCCAACGTCCTGACTTTC. Translation: CASSLAWVSGANVLTF.

This clonotype was picked up many times. The chain couples TRBV12-3 or TRBV12-4 to TRBJ1-6; D is unclear. Trimming cost V 6 bases and J 2 bases, with 5 bases left between them. CDR3 length: 13 residues. For the CDR3, the DNA is TGTGCCAGCAGGGGCACCTATAATTCACCCCTCCACTTT. As protein: CASRGTYNSPLHF.

J is TRBJ1-5 and V is TRBV7-2; 9 bases fit TRBD1. Losses at the gene ends were 5 bases for V and 1 base for J; bases not matched to a gene: 9. Germline V gene lookup returns CDR1 SGHTA and CDR2 FQGNSA. This CDR3 has 17 residues. The CDR3 nucleotides read TGTGCCAGCAGCCAGGACAGGGGAGGACTCAGCAATCAGCCCCAGCATTTT. It codes for CASSQDRGGLSNQPQHF.

This clonotype turned up a few times. The chain joins TRBV20-1 to TRBJ1-2, with D possibly TRBD1 on 5 matching bases. Trimming stripped 6 bases from V and 2 bases from J, with 13 bases between. Germline-derived CDR1 and CDR2 are DFQATT and SNEGSKA (reference sequence). The CDR3 spans 13 residues. CDR3 nucleotide sequence: TGCAGTGCCCCCGACAGTGTCAACTATGGCTACACCTTC. Its protein product is CSAPDSVNYGYTF.

This clonotype has just a few counts. Here the CDR3 DNA reads TGTGCCAGCAGCCCTCTTGCAAGGACCCAGTACTTC. As protein: CASSPLARTQYF. The chain is built from TRBV7-9 and TRBJ2-5, with D unclear. In germline, CDR1 is SEHNR, CDR2 FQNEAQ (reference sequence). The V gene lost 5 bases and the J gene lost 7 bases, with 11 bases spanning the gap. This CDR3 comprises 12 residues.

The chain couples TRBV19 to TRBJ1-6; D ambiguous. The germline gives CDR1 LNHDA, CDR2 SQIVND (reference sequence). CDR3 length: 14 amino acids. V lost 5 bases to trimming and J lost 6 bases, with 11 bases between them. As DNA, the CDR3 is TGTGCCAGTAGTTGGGCCCAAGTTAATTCACCCCTCCACTTT. Translated, it gives CASSWAQVNSPLHF.

This clonotype was detected a few times. The genes are TRBV5-1 and TRBJ2-1; TRBD1 might be the D (5 bases). The CDR3 runs to 19 residues. Trimming stripped 0 bases from V and 3 bases from J, with 22 bases between. Germline lookup yields CDR1 SGHRS and CDR2 YFSETQ. CDR3 DNA: TGCGCCAGCAGCTTGGGGACAAGGCGCACCTCTATTTACTACAATGAGCAGTTCTTC. Its translation: CASSLGTRRTSIYYNEQFF.

This chain links TRBV11-2 with TRBJ1-2; maybe TRBD1 (6 bases). V was trimmed by 1 base and J by 7 bases, leaving 13 bases between them. The CDR3 is made up of 14 amino acids. Germline V gives CDR1 SGHAT, CDR2 FQNNGV. CDR3 in amino acids: CASSLGDRGAGYTF. The CDR3 nucleotides are TGTGCCAGCAGCTTAGGAGATCGGGGGGCTGGCTACACCTTC.

This clonotype was detected only a few times. This chain connects TRBV7-9 to TRBJ2-7; possible D gene TRBD2, 6 bases. This CDR3 region has 13 residues. Per the germline V gene, CDR1 is SEHNR and CDR2 is FQNEAQ (reference sequence). The germline V and J ends were trimmed by 6 bases and 5 bases, with 14 bases remaining between them. DNA for the CDR3: TGTGCCAGCAGGGCTCGGGACTCGAACGAGCAGTACTTC. Encoded protein: CASRARDSNEQYF.

In this sample, this clonotype turned up many times. V gene TRBV9 combines with J gene TRBJ2-2, with no clear D. The CDR3 loop spans 13 amino acids. The V and J ends lost 2 bases and 5 bases respectively, with 7 bases between them. Germline V CDR1 and CDR2: SGDLS, YYNGEE. The CDR3, as DNA: TGTGCCAGCAGCGTGACTGGAACCGGGGAGCTGTTTTTT. It yields the protein CASSVTGTGELFF.

This clonotype has only a few counts. J is TRBJ2-2 and V is TRBV12-3 or TRBV12-4, with a weak D call TRBD1 (5 bases). Trimming stripped 1 base from V and 5 bases from J, with 11 bases between. The CDR3 loop spans 15 amino acids. Written as DNA, the CDR3 is TGTGCCAGCAGTTTAGGCAGGGTAATGACCGGGGAGCTGTTTTTT. This gives the protein CASSLGRVMTGELFF.